These T cell receptor beta chains were read from a single sample in a study of cytomegalovirus exposure and HLA in healthy donors. Sequenced by immunoSEQ multiplex PCR; TCRdb stores in-frame clones only, minus some. The repertoire holds about 170,000 clones, 65% to 90% seen once, with approximately 2.4% in the top ten. Sequenced material: PBMCs. The receptors shown here come from a male donor in good health and CMV-seronegative. Both conserved end residues are part of each CDR3. The D gene is left open where the match is weak. Expanded clones are given a class, and other clones once, few, many or no size at all.

j_call: TRBJ1-2
clone_size: NA
v_call: TRBV29-1
d_call: TRBD1
cdr3_nt: TGCAGCGTTCGCGACAGGGCAGGCTACACCTTC
cdr3_aa: CSVRDRAGYTF

j_call: TRBJ2-1
clone_size: NA
v_call: TRBV9
d_call: NA
cdr3_nt: TGTGCCAGCAGCGTAGGTGGTAGTATCGCCTACAATGAGCAGTTCTTC
cdr3_aa: CASSVGGSIAYNEQFF

j_call: TRBJ1-5
clone_size: NA
v_call: TRBV2
d_call: TRBD1
cdr3_nt: TGTGCCAGCAGTCGACAGGGATTGGACAATCAGCCCCAGCATTTT
cdr3_aa: CASSRQGLDNQPQHF

j_call: TRBJ1-1
clone_size: NA
v_call: TRBV7-9
d_call: TRBD1
cdr3_nt: TGTGCCAGCAGCTCGATACAGGGGGCGCTCAGTGAAGCTTTCTTT
cdr3_aa: CASSSIQGALSEAFF

j_call: TRBJ1-2
clone_size: once
v_call: TRBV6-6
d_call: TRBD1
cdr3_nt: TGTGCCAGCAGCGTCCAGGGGGTTAACTATGGCTACACCTTC
cdr3_aa: CASSVQGVNYGYTF

j_call: TRBJ1-1
clone_size: once
v_call: TRBV19
d_call: TRBD1
cdr3_nt: TGTGCCACCAACGGACAGGGCGGGGTGAACACTGAAGCTTTCTTT
cdr3_aa: CATNGQGGVNTEAFF

j_call: TRBJ2-5
clone_size: NA
v_call: TRBV10-3
d_call: NA
cdr3_nt: TGTGCCATCAGCCGGTCCCAGGCGCTTCAAGAGACCCAGTACTTC
cdr3_aa: CAISRSQALQETQYF

j_call: TRBJ1-2
clone_size: NA
v_call: TRBV19
d_call: NA
cdr3_nt: TGTGCCAGTAGTATTCCGGGACTTAACTATGGCTACACCTTC
cdr3_aa: CASSIPGLNYGYTF

j_call: TRBJ1-3
clone_size: NA
v_call: TRBV6-6
d_call: TRBD1
cdr3_nt: TGTGCCAGCAGTAGCCGGGACAGGGAACCATATTTT
cdr3_aa: CASSSRDREPYF

j_call: TRBJ2-3
clone_size: NA
v_call: TRBV6-1
d_call: NA
cdr3_nt: TGTGCCAGCAGTGAAGCGCGGACTAGCACAGATACGCAGTATTTT
cdr3_aa: CASSEARTSTDTQYF

j_call: TRBJ1-1
clone_size: NA
v_call: TRBV5-4
d_call: NA
cdr3_nt: TGTGCCAGCAGCTTGTGGGGCTCCTTCGGCACTGAAGCTTTCTTT
cdr3_aa: CASSLWGSFGTEAFF

j_call: TRBJ2-7
clone_size: NA
v_call: TRBV29-1
d_call: TRBD1
cdr3_nt: TGCAGCGTGGGGGGACAGGCCTCCTACGAGCAGTACTTC
cdr3_aa: CSVGGQASYEQYF